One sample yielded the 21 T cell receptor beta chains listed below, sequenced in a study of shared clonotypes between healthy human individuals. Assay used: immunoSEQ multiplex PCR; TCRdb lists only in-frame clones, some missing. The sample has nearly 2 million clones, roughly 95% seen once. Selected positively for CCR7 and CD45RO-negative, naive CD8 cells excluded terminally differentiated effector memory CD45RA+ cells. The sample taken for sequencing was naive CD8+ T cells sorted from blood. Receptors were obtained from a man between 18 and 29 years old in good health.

The CDR3 coding sequence is TGTGCCAGCAGCATTAAGGGCCTGAGCTCCTACGAGCAGTACTTC. Translating gives CASSIKGLSSYEQYF. The chain has TRBV27 and TRBJ2-7; D is uncertain. Looked up from germline, CDR1 is MNHEY and CDR2 is SMNVEV (reference sequence). The CDR3 contains 15 residues. The germline V and J ends were trimmed by 6 bases and 0 bases, with 15 bases remaining between them.

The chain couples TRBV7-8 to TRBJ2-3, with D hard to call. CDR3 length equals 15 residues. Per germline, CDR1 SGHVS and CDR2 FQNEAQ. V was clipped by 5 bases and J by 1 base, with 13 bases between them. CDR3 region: CASSPVVVRTDTQYF. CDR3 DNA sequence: TGTGCCAGCAGCCCAGTGGTTGTCCGCACAGATACGCAGTATTTT.

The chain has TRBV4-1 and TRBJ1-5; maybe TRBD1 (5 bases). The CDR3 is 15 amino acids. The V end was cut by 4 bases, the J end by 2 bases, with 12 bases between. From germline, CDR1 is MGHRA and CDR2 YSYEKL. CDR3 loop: CASSPRLGGNQPQHF. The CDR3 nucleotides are TGCGCCAGCAGCCCCCGGCTAGGGGGCAATCAGCCCCAGCATTTT.

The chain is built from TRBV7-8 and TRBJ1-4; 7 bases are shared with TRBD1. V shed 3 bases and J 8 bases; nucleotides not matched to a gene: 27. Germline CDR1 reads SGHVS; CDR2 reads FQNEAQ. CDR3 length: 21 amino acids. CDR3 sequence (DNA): TGTGCCAGCAGCTTGGCACGGGCCGGGACAGAAGCTTTTGCCGTGTGGGAAAAACTGTTTTTT. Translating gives CASSLARAGTEAFAVWEKLFF. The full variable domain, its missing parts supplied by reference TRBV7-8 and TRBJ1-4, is GAGVSQSPRYKVAKRGQDVALRCDPISGHVSLFWYQQALGQGPEFLTYFQNEAQLDKSGLPSDRFFAERPEGSVSTLKIQRTQQEDSAVYLCASSLARAGTEAFAVWEKLFFGSGTQLSVL.

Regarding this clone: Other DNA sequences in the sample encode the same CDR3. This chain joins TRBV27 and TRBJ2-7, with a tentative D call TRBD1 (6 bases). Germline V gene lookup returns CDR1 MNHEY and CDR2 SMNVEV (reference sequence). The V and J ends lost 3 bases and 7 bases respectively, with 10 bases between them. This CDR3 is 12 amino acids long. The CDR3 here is CASSFGRGEQYF. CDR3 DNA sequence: TGTGCCAGCAGTTTCGGAAGGGGGGAGCAGTACTTC.

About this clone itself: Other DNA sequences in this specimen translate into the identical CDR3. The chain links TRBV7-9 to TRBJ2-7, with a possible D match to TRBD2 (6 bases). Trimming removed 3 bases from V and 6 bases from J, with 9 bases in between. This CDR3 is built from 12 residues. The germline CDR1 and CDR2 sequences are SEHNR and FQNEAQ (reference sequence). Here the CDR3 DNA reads TGTGCCAGCAGCTTGGGGGGATCCGAGCAGTACTTC. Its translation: CASSLGGSEQYF. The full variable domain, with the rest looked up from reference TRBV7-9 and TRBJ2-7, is DTGVSQNPRHKITKRGQNVTFRCDPISEHNRLYWYRQTLGQGPEFLTYFQNEAQLEKSRLLSDRFSAERPKGSFSTLEIQRTEQGDSAMYLCASSLGGSEQYFGPGTRLTVT.

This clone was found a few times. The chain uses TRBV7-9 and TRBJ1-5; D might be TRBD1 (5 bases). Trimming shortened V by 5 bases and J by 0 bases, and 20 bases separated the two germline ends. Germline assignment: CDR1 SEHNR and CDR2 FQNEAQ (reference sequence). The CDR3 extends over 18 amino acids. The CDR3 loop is CASSPGHAPLYSNQPQHF. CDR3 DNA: TGTGCCAGCAGCCCCGGACACGCGCCCCTATATAGCAATCAGCCCCAGCATTTT.

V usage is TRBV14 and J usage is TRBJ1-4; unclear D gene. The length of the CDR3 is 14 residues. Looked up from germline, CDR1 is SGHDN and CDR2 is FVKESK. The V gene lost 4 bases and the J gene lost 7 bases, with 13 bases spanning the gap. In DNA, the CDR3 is TGTGCCAGCAGCCCAAGAGGGTGGGCTGAAAAACTGTTTTTT. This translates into CASSPRGWAEKLFF.

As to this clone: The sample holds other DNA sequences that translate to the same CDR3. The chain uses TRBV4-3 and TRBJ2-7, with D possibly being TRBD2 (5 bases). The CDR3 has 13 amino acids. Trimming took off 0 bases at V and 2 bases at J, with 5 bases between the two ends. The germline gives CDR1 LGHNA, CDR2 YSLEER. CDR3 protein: CASSQDSAYEQYF. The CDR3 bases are TGCGCCAGCAGCCAAGATAGCGCCTACGAGCAGTACTTC.

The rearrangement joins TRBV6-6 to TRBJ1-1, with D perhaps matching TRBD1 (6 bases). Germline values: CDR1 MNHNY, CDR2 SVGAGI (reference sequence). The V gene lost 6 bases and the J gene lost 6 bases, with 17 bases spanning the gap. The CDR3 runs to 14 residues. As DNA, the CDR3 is TGTGCCAGCAGGAACAGGGTAAGGGATTCTGAAGCTTTCTTT. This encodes CASRNRVRDSEAFF.

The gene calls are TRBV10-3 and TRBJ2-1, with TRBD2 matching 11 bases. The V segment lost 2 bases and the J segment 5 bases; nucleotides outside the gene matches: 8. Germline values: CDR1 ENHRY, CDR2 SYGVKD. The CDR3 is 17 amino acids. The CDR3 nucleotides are TGTGCCATCAGTGAGCCCTGGAGGGGACTAGCGGACAATGAGCAGTTCTTC. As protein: CAISEPWRGLADNEQFF.

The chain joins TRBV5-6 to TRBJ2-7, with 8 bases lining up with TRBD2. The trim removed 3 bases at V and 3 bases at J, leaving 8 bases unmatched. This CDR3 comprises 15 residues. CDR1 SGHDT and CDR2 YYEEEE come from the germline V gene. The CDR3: CASSSGLEGLYEQYF. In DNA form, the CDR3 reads TGTGCCAGCAGCTCGGGACTAGAGGGGCTCTACGAGCAGTACTTC.

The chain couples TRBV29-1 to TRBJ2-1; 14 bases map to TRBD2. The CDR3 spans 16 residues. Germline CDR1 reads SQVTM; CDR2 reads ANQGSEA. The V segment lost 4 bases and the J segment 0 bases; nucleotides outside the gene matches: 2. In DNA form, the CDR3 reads TGCAGCGTTGGAGGGACTAGCGGGAGCTCCTACAATGAGCAGTTCTTC. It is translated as CSVGGTSGSSYNEQFF.

The CDR3 DNA is TGTGCCAGCAGCCCGGAAACAGGGAGCTCCTACAATGAGCAGTTCTTC. Translation gives CASSPETGSSYNEQFF. The chain uses TRBV9 and TRBJ2-1; D possibly corresponds to TRBD1 (6 bases). This CDR3 is 16 amino acids long. Germline CDR1 is SGDLS and CDR2 is YYNGEE. Trimming removed 4 bases at V and 0 bases at J, with 14 bases between.

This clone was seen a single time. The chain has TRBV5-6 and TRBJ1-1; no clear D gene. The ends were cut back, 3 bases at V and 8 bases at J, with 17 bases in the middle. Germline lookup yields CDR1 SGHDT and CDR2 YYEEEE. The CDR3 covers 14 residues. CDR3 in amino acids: CASSSRITSPEAFF. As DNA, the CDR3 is TGTGCCAGCAGCTCACGGATCACTAGCCCCGAAGCTTTCTTT.

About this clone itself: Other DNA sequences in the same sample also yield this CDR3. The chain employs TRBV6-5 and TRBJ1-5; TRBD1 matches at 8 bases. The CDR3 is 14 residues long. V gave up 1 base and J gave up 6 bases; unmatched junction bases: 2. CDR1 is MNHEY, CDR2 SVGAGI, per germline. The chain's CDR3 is CASSYLTGGQPQHF. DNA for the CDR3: TGTGCCAGCAGTTACTTAACAGGGGGTCAGCCCCAGCATTTT.

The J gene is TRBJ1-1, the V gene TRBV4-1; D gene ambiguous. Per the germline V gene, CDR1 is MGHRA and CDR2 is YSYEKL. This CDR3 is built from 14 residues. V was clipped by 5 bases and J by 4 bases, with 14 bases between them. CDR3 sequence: CASSYRPVGTEAFF. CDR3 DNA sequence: TGCGCCAGCAGCTACCGCCCGGTGGGCACTGAAGCTTTCTTT.

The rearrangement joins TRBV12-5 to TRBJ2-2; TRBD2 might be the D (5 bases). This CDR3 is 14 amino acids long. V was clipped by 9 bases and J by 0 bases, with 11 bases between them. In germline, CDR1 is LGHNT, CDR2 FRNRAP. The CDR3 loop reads CASLAFANTGELFF. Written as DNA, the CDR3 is TGTGCTAGCTTAGCGTTCGCGAACACCGGGGAGCTGTTTTTT.

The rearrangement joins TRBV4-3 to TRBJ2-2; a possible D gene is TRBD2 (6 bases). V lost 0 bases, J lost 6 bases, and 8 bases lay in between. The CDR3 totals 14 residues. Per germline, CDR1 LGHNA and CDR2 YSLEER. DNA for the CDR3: TGCGCCAGCAGCCAAGATTGGGAGGCCGGGGAGCTGTTTTTT. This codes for CASSQDWEAGELFF.

The CDR3 DNA sequence: TGTGCCAGCAGCTTAGATGCAGGGGCCCATGAGCAGTTCTTC. Its translation is CASSLDAGAHEQFF. V gene TRBV7-3 combines with J gene TRBJ2-1; TRBD1 is a possible D gene (6 bases). The germline V gene has CDR1 SGHTA and CDR2 FQGTGA. Trimming left V 2 bases short and J 8 bases short, with 13 bases between. The CDR3 totals 14 residues.

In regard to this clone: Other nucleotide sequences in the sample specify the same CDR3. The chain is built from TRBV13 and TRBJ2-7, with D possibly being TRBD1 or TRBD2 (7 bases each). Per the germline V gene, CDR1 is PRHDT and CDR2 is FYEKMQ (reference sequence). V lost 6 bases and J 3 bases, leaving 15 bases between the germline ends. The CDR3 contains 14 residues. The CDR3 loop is CASSPQGGNYEQYF. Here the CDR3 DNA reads TGTGCCAGCAGTCCCCAGGGGGGGAACTACGAGCAGTACTTC.